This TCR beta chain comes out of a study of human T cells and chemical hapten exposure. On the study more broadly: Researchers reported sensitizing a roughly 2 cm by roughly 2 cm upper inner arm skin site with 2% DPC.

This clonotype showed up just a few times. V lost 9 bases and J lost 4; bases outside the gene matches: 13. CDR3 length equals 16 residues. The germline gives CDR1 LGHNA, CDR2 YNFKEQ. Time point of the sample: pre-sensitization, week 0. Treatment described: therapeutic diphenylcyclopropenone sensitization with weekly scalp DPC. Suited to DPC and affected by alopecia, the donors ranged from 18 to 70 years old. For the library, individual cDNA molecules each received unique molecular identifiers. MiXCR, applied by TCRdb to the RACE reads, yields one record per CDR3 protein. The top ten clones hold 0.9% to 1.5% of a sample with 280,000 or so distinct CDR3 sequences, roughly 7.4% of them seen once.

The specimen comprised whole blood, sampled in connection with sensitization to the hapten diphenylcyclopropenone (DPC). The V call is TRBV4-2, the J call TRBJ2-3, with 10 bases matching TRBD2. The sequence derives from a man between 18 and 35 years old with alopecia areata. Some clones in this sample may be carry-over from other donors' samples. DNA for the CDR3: TGTGCCAGTAGAGGCCCCACTAGCGGGGTGGCAGATACGCAGTATTTT. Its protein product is CASRGPTSGVADTQYF.